What follows are 15 T cell receptor beta chains derived from one specimen sequenced in a study of cytomegalovirus exposure and HLA in healthy donors. Primers for the PCR totalled 60 Vbeta and 13 Jbeta. Libraries were prepared by immunoSEQ multiplex PCR; TCRdb keeps only in-frame clonotypes and omits some of them. The sample lists approximately 79,000 clones; about four fifths were seen once. The sample consisted of PBMCs. The receptors originated from a male donor in good health and CMV-seropositive.

The chain joins TRBV9 to TRBJ2-1; 9 bases match TRBD1. Looked up from germline, CDR1 is SGDLS and CDR2 is YYNGEE. There are 15 residues in the CDR3. With V trimmed by 4 bases and J by 2 bases, 4 bases remained unmatched. In DNA, the CDR3 is TGTGCCAGCAGCCTCAGACAGGGGGCCTACAATGAGCAGTTCTTC. Protein product: CASSLRQGAYNEQFF.

The chain uses TRBV7-9 and TRBJ2-7; D may be TRBD2 (6 bases). Germline V gene sequence: CDR1 SEHNR, CDR2 FQNEAQ (reference sequence). The CDR3 has 14 residues. Trimming took off 1 base at V and 4 bases at J, with 11 bases between the two ends. Written as DNA, the CDR3 is TGTGCCAGCAGCTTAGGGAGGGGCGGGTACGAGCAGTACTTC. This translates into CASSLGRGGYEQYF.

The gene calls are TRBV7-2 and TRBJ1-2; 7 positions agree with TRBD1. The V and J ends lost 5 bases and 8 bases, in that order; junction bases with no gene match: 14. Germline CDR1 SGHTA, CDR2 FQGNSA. CDR3 length equals 15 residues. As DNA, the CDR3 is TGTGCCAGCAGCAGAGACTTGGGACAGCCTGGGGGCTACACCTTC. Translating gives CASSRDLGQPGGYTF.

The chain has TRBV4-2 and TRBJ1-5, with D possibly TRBD1 on 5 matching bases. V lost 8 bases, J lost 0 bases, and 14 bases lay in between. This CDR3 has 15 amino acids. Looked up from germline, CDR1 is LGHNA and CDR2 is YNFKEQ. The CDR3 sequence is CASSVGGYSNQPQHF. CDR3 nucleotide sequence: TGTGCCAGCTCCGTGGGGGGGTATAGCAATCAGCCCCAGCATTTT.

CDR3 sequence reads: CASSLSRSSYEQYF. The CDR3 coding sequence is TGCGCCAGCAGCTTGAGCCGGAGCTCCTACGAGCAGTACTTC. This rearrangement joins TRBV5-1 to TRBJ2-7, with no clear D. V lost 1 base and J 0 bases, leaving 8 bases between the germline ends. CDR1 is SGHRS and CDR2 is YFSETQ in the germline V gene. The CDR3 runs to 14 residues.

The V and J genes are TRBV4-1 and TRBJ1-2; perhaps TRBD1 as D (6 bases). Trimming pared 0 bases from V and 8 bases from J, leaving 19 bases between. The CDR3 runs to 16 residues. Germline assignment: CDR1 MGHRA and CDR2 YSYEKL. This CDR3 is CASSQDRTVGARGYTF. The CDR3, as DNA: TGCGCCAGCAGCCAAGATAGGACAGTAGGGGCACGAGGCTACACCTTC.

The chain links TRBV18 to TRBJ1-2, with D maybe TRBD1 (6 bases). The V and J ends lost 0 bases and 7 bases respectively, with 9 bases between them. This CDR3 region has 13 residues. Per germline, CDR1 KGHSH and CDR2 LQKENI. The CDR3 reads CASSPPNRVGYTF. For the CDR3, the DNA is TGTGCCAGCTCACCACCTAACAGGGTTGGCTACACCTTC. The full variable domain, with the rest looked up from reference TRBV18 and TRBJ1-2, is NAGVMQNPRHLVRRRGQEARLRCSPMKGHSHVYWYRQLPEEGLKFMVYLQKENIIDESGMPKERFSAEFPKEGPSILRIQQVVRGDSAAYFCASSPPNRVGYTFGSGTRLTVV.

The chain's CDR3 is CSGQGRYHSEAFF. CDR3 sequence (DNA): TGCAGCGGACAGGGGAGATACCACTCCGAAGCTTTCTTT. The chain combines TRBV29-1 with TRBJ1-1; 8 bases align to TRBD1. The CDR3 loop spans 13 amino acids. The V and J ends lost 7 bases and 8 bases, in that order; junction bases with no gene match: 12. Germline V CDR1 and CDR2: SQVTM, ANQGSEA.

This clone has more than one count but fewer than ten. The chain links TRBV27 to TRBJ2-2; D gene ambiguous. Per the germline V gene, CDR1 is MNHEY and CDR2 is SMNVEV (reference sequence). Trimming shortened V by 6 bases and J by 6 bases, and 11 bases separated the two germline ends. The CDR3 covers 13 residues. The CDR3 loop is CASRFEPAGELFF. CDR3 nucleotide sequence: TGTGCCAGCAGATTTGAGCCTGCCGGGGAGCTGTTTTTT.

The gene calls are TRBV5-6 and TRBJ2-2; TRBD1 is a possible D gene (6 bases). V was shortened by 1 base and J by 4 bases, with 14 bases between the two germline ends. This CDR3 has 16 residues. Germline V lookup: CDR1 SGHDT, CDR2 YYEEEE. Here the CDR3 reads CASSLHQGRVTGELFF. CDR3 DNA: TGTGCCAGCAGCTTGCATCAGGGGCGCGTCACCGGGGAGCTGTTTTTT.

This clone occurred once. This chain connects TRBV27 to TRBJ2-7, with TRBD1 matching over 9 bases. From germline, CDR1 is MNHEY and CDR2 SMNVEV (reference sequence). Losses at the gene ends were 1 base for V and 4 bases for J; bases not matched to a gene: 5. The CDR3 runs 15 residues. The CDR3, as DNA: TGTGCCAGCAGTTTATACGGGACAGGGACTTACGAGCAGTACTTC. Its protein is CASSLYGTGTYEQYF.

This clone has a single count. The V call is TRBV19, the J call TRBJ1-2, with D perhaps TRBD1 (6 bases). The CDR3 contains 15 residues. Germline lookup yields CDR1 LNHDA and CDR2 SQIVND (reference sequence). With 3 bases removed from V and 4 bases from J, the gap between germline ends came to 15 bases. CDR3 sequence (DNA): TGTGCCAGTAGTATTCCTCTGGGGGCCGGCTATGGCTACACCTTC. Amino acids: CASSIPLGAGYGYTF.

The rearrangement joins TRBV4-3 to TRBJ2-3; 9 nucleotides match TRBD2. V was clipped by 6 bases and J by 1 base; unmatched bases: 5. The CDR3 length is 15 residues. Per germline, CDR1 LGHNA and CDR2 YSLEER. The CDR3 loop is CASSSSGGGTDTQYF. The CDR3 region has the DNA TGCGCCAGCAGTAGTAGCGGGGGAGGCACAGATACGCAGTATTTT.

CDR3 bases: TGTGCCAGCTCCCGGGACAGGGATTCACCCCTCCACTTT. Protein product: CASSRDRDSPLHF. This chain uses TRBV18 with TRBJ1-6; 9 positions match TRBD1. The germline V gene encodes CDR1 KGHSH and CDR2 LQKENI. The J segment lost 8 bases and the V segment lost 6 bases, leaving 2 bases of the junction unmatched. The CDR3 runs 13 residues. Combining the CDR3 with reference TRBV18 and TRBJ1-6 gives the whole variable domain NAGVMQNPRHLVRRRGQEARLRCSPMKGHSHVYWYRQLPEEGLKFMVYLQKENIIDESGMPKERFSAEFPKEGPSILRIQQVVRGDSAAYFCASSRDRDSPLHFGNGTRLTVT.

The V gene is TRBV5-4, the J gene TRBJ2-1, with TRBD2 identical over 8 bases. Germline lookup yields CDR1 SGHNT and CDR2 YYREEE (reference sequence). The CDR3 runs to 16 residues. V trimming: 0 bases; J trimming: 1 base; junction bases outside the gene matches: 3. The CDR3 DNA follows: TGTGCCAGCAGCTTGGACGGGGGGGTGTCCTACAATGAGCAGTTCTTC. Its protein product is CASSLDGGVSYNEQFF.